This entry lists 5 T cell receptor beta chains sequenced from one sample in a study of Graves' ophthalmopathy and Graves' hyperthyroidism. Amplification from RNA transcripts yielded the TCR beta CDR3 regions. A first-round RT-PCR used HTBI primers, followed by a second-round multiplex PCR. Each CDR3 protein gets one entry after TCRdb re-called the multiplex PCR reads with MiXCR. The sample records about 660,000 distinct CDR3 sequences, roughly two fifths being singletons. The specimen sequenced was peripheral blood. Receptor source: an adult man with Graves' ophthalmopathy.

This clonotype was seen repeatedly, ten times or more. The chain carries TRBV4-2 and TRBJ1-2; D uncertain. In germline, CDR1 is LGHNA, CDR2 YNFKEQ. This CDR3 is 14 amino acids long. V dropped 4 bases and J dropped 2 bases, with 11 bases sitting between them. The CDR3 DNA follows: TGTGCCAGCAGCCTCGGGTCCGACAACTATGGCTACACCTTC. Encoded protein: CASSLGSDNYGYTF.

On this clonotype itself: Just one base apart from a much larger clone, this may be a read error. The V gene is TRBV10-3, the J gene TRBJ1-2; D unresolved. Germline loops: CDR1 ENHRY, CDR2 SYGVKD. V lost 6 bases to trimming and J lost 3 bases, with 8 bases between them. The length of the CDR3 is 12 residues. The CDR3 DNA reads TGTGCCATCAGGAGTGAGGACTATGGCTACACCTTC. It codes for CAIRSEDYGYTF.

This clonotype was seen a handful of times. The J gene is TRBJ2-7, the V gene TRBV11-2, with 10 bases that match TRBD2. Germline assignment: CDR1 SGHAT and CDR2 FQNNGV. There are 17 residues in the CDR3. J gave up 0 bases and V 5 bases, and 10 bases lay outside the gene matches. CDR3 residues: CASSQGSASGSSYEQYF. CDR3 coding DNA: TGTGCCAGCAGCCAAGGATCGGCTAGCGGGAGCTCCTACGAGCAGTACTTC.

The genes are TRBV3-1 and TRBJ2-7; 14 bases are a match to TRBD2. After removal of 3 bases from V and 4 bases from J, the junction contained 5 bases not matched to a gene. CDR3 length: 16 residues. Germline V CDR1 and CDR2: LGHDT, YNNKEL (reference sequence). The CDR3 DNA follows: TGTGCCAGCAGCCACGACGGGACTAGCGGGAGTTACGAGCAGTACTTC. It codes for CASSHDGTSGSYEQYF.

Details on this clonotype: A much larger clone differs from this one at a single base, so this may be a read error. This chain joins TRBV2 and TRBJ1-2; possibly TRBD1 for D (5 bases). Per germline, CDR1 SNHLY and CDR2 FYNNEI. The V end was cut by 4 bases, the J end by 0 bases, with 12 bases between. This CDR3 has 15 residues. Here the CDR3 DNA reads TGTGCCAGCAGTGGGATCCGGGGGACTAACTATGGCTACACCTTC. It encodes CASSGIRGTNYGYTF.